The 7 T cell receptor beta chains below all came from one sample that was sequenced in a study of CD8 T cells in ankylosing spondylitis. Their antigen targets remain unknown. Each CDR3 protein is one row after TCRdb ran MiXCR on the 5' RACE reads. This sample has around 770,000 distinct CDR3 sequences, with approximately 12% found just once. Study-wide results and caveats: Typical of ankylosing spondylitis blood, it appeared, was a TCR beta motif of about eight highly homologous variants.

Sequencing was done on a sample of blood, either unsorted or a sorted T cell fraction (not recorded which). Every receptor here comes from a male donor with ankylosing spondylitis.

This clonotype turned up a few times. J is TRBJ2-5 and V is TRBV7-9; D not certain. There are 11 residues in the CDR3. Trimming shortened V by 8 bases and J by 5 bases, and 9 bases separated the two germline ends. The germline V gene has CDR1 SEHNR and CDR2 FQNEAQ (reference sequence). The DNA for the CDR3 is TGTGCCAGCCCAGTTGAGGAGACCCAGTACTTC. This codes for CASPVEETQYF. The full variable domain, with the rest looked up from reference TRBV7-9 and TRBJ2-5, is DTGVSQNPRHKITKRGQNVTFRCDPISEHNRLYWYRQTLGQGPEFLTYFQNEAQLEKSRLLSDRFSAERPKGSFSTLEIQRTEQGDSAMYLCASPVEETQYFGPGTRLLVL.

The chain carries TRBV7-2 and TRBJ2-1; no firm D call. With 3 bases removed from V and 2 bases from J, the gap between germline ends came to 8 bases. Germline V gene sequence: CDR1 SGHTA, CDR2 FQGNSA. The CDR3 sequence is 14 residues long. As DNA, the CDR3 is TGTGCCAGCAGCTTTGGGGTTGCCTACAATGAGCAGTTCTTC. This encodes CASSFGVAYNEQFF.

This clonotype was observed a handful of times. The chain recombines TRBV28 with TRBJ2-2; perhaps D is TRBD1 or TRBD2 (5 bases each). The V end was cut by 6 bases, the J end by 9 bases, with 23 bases between. The CDR3 contains 16 residues. Germline V gene data show CDR1 as MDHEN and CDR2 as SYDVKM. The CDR3 spells CASSEPNWGLGRELFF. The CDR3 DNA follows: TGTGCCAGCAGCGAACCCAACTGGGGCCTCGGGAGGGAGCTGTTTTTT.

This clonotype has just a few counts. The chain has TRBV6-5 and TRBJ1-2; D gene ambiguous. The V gene lost 1 base and the J gene lost 6 bases, with 9 bases spanning the gap. In germline, CDR1 is MNHEY, CDR2 SVGAGI. The CDR3 covers 13 residues. The CDR3 DNA is TGTGCCAGCAGTTACTACCGAGGGAATGGCTACACCTTC. As protein: CASSYYRGNGYTF.

This clonotype was counted a few times. The chain uses TRBV20-1 and TRBJ2-5, with TRBD2 identical over 7 bases. Germline-derived CDR1 and CDR2 are DFQATT and SNEGSKA (reference sequence). The CDR3 is 15 amino acids. The V segment lost 6 bases and the J segment 2 bases; nucleotides outside the gene matches: 12. The CDR3 is CSAREVKGGQETQYF. In DNA, the CDR3 is TGCAGTGCCAGGGAGGTCAAGGGAGGGCAAGAGACCCAGTACTTC.

This clonotype was detected many times. The CDR3 spells CASSLRSETQYF. The CDR3 DNA sequence: TGTGCCAGCAGCTTAAGATCCGAGACCCAGTACTTC. The chain recombines TRBV11-1 with TRBJ2-5; D remains ambiguous. Germline loops: CDR1 SGHAT, CDR2 FQDESV (reference sequence). V lost 2 bases and J lost 5, with 6 bases in between. This CDR3 contains 12 residues. Supplemented by reference TRBV11-1 and TRBJ2-5, the full variable domain reads EAEVAQSPRYKITEKSQAVAFWCDPISGHATLYWYRQILGQGPELLVQFQDESVVDDSQLPKDRFSAERLKGVDSTLKIQPAELGDSAMYLCASSLRSETQYFGPGTRLLVL.

The chain has TRBV6-1 and TRBJ2-1; 8 bases line up with TRBD1. Near its end, the DNA agrees better with TRBJ2-7, so the J call may be wrong. This CDR3 has 15 residues. Germline-derived CDR1 and CDR2 are MNHNS and SASEGT. This chain's CDR3 is CASSPTGGSYNEQYF. For the CDR3, the DNA is TGTGCCAGCAGCCCAACAGGGGGTTCCTACAATGAGCAGTACTTC.